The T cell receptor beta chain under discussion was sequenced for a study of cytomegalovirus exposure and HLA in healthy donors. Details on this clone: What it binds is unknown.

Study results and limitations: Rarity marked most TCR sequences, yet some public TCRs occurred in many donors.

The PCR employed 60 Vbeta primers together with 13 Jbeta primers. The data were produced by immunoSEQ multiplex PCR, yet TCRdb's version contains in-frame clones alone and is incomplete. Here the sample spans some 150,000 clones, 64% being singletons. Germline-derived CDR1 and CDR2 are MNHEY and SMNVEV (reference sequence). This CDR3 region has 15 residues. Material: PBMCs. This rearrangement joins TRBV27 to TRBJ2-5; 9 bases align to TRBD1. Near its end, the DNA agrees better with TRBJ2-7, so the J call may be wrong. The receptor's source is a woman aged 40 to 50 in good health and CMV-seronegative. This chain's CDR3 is CASRLGQGPLYEQYF. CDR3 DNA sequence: TGTGCCAGCAGACTTGGACAGGGGCCCCTCTACGAGCAGTACTTC.